This is a list of T cell receptor beta chains from one sample in a study of T-cell memory formation after mild COVID-19. MiXCR, applied by TCRdb to the 5' RACE reads, yields one record per CDR3 protein. The table lists roughly 240,000 distinct CDR3 sequences, roughly 15% of them singletons. The sequenced sample was PBMCs or a T cell subset sorted from them (not recorded which). The receptor source for this set is a man aged 18 to 30 who had mild COVID-19 (a few samples of this study predate the infection). Cell type and time point are not known. The CDR3 runs from the conserved cysteine through the conserved F or W. Fields, in order: V gene, J gene, CDR3 protein.

V: TRBV10-1; J: TRBJ2-7; CDR3: CASSDTRIEQYF
V: TRBV12-3/TRBV12-4; J: TRBJ1-1; CDR3: CASSLMTDLEAFF
V: TRBV29-1; J: TRBJ2-5; CDR3: CSVEPDYSETQYF
V: TRBV7-2; J: TRBJ2-7; CDR3: CASSPLTGFEQYF
V: TRBV9; J: TRBJ1-1; CDR3: CASSTDGNTEAFF
V: TRBV7-2; J: TRBJ1-5; CDR3: CASSKTGGPNQPQHF
V: TRBV4-3; J: TRBJ2-2; CDR3: CASSDRQVRGTGELFF
V: TRBV30; J: TRBJ2-2; CDR3: CAWDRGNTGELFF
V: TRBV5-6; J: TRBJ2-1; CDR3: CASSLKWGGTYNEQFF
V: TRBV5-1; J: TRBJ2-1; CDR3: CASSLAGGILYNEQFF
V: TRBV27; J: TRBJ1-6; CDR3: CASRESWDSMNSPLHF
V: TRBV7-9; J: TRBJ1-1; CDR3: CATGTGGRGTEAFF
V: TRBV18; J: TRBJ1-2; CDR3: CASSLSADYGYTF
V: TRBV28; J: TRBJ2-5; CDR3: CAPHRQGFQETQYF
V: TRBV11-2; J: TRBJ2-1; CDR3: CASTLYGTGPYNEQFF
V: TRBV6-2/TRBV6-3; J: TRBJ2-2; CDR3: CASSTDLSTNTGELFF
V: TRBV6-5; J: TRBJ2-6; CDR3: CASSPPGANVLTF
V: TRBV12-3/TRBV12-4; J: TRBJ1-6; CDR3: CASSPFPGQGASPLHF
V: TRBV7-2; J: TRBJ2-3; CDR3: CASREGGTDTQYF
V: TRBV7-2; J: TRBJ2-1; CDR3: CASSLYSLRSYNEQFF
V: TRBV7-8; J: TRBJ1-1; CDR3: CASSKGDRGMNTEAFF
V: TRBV7-8; J: TRBJ1-1; CDR3: CASSPPGGKNTEAFF
V: TRBV28; J: TRBJ2-6; CDR3: CASSPAGAFSGANVLTF
V: TRBV6-5; J: TRBJ1-2; CDR3: CASSYRVGRAKGHGYTF
V: TRBV6-2/TRBV6-3; J: TRBJ1-2; CDR3: CASSYFRQNYGYTF
V: TRBV7-6; J: TRBJ2-5; CDR3: CASSLVYETQYF
V: TRBV20-1; J: TRBJ1-1; CDR3: CSARPLNTEAFF
V: TRBV29-1; J: TRBJ2-2; CDR3: CSVETTGELFF
V: TRBV6-6; J: TRBJ1-5; CDR3: CASSSGTLQPQHF
V: TRBV20-1; J: TRBJ2-1; CDR3: CSAGEGTGVQEQFF
V: TRBV6-5; J: TRBJ2-2; CDR3: CASSYSAGIREAGELFF
V: TRBV7-2; J: TRBJ2-2; CDR3: CASSYSPGQGGTGELFF
V: TRBV6-6; J: TRBJ1-5; CDR3: CASSDYGALNQPQHF
V: TRBV5-6; J: TRBJ2-1; CDR3: CASSLSSGGGFNEQFF
V: TRBV2; J: TRBJ2-5; CDR3: CASNRAGPETQYF
V: TRBV7-9; J: TRBJ1-1; CDR3: CASSPSGTEAFF
V: TRBV7-2; J: TRBJ1-5; CDR3: CASSFGGPNQPQHF
V: TRBV24-1; J: TRBJ1-2; CDR3: CATSAWTGSDYGYTF
V: TRBV5-1; J: TRBJ2-1; CDR3: CASTLSGADAHEQFF
V: TRBV12-3/TRBV12-4; J: TRBJ2-1; CDR3: CASNGDRPASEQFF
V: TRBV18; J: TRBJ2-5; CDR3: CASSPPGLARETQYF
V: TRBV4-2; J: TRBJ2-1; CDR3: CASSRLAGTGTYNEQFF
V: TRBV15; J: TRBJ2-5; CDR3: CATSRTGAQETQYF
V: TRBV2; J: TRBJ1-5; CDR3: CASSELEGGQPQHF
V: TRBV12-3/TRBV12-4; J: TRBJ2-1; CDR3: CASSLWYGGVHEQFF
V: TRBV6-5; J: TRBJ1-1; CDR3: CASSYAGENTEAFF